The subject of this entry is one TCR beta chain. Germline and junction disagree at one end, which may indicate a read error. This CDR3 region has 14 residues. Germline V lookup: CDR1 SQVTM, CDR2 ANQGSEA. The iRepertoire nested amplicon-rescue multiplex PCR amplified TCR alpha and beta CDR3s from RNA. TCRdb re-called the multiplex PCR reads through MiXCR, storing one row per CDR3 protein. Seen here are 44,000 or so distinct CDR3 sequences, 20% to 25% observed once, and the top ten hold roughly 7%. This record comes from a study of glioma-infiltrating T cells. The specimen was glioma tissue, nonneoplastic brain tissue, or PBMCs (not recorded which). This TCR derives from a human donor with low-grade glioma or glioblastoma, undergoing nonglioma brain surgery, or in good health (not recorded which). The chain couples TRBV29-1 to TRBJ2-7; a weak D match, TRBD1 (6 bases). CDR3 in DNA: TGCAGCCTTGACTCAGGGGCGAGCTCCTACGAGCAGTACTTC. Amino acid sequence: CSLDSGASSYEQYF.